One and the same sample provided the 27 T cell receptor beta chains below, sequenced in a study of control samples from healthy donors and cancer patients. Clones were read by immunoSEQ multiplex PCR, and TCRdb kept only the in-frame ones, dropping some. The data show 65,000 to 100,000 clones, with approximately 89% seen just once and roughly 20% held by the top ten. The source material was blood. These receptors all come from a man in his fifties or sixties in good health.

V and J are TRBV5-8 and TRBJ1-1, with no clear D. The CDR3 runs to 13 residues. V was clipped by 4 bases and J by 3 bases, with 10 bases between them. CDR1 SGHTS and CDR2 YDEGEE come from the germline V gene. CDR3: CASSPLRDTEAFF. In DNA form, the CDR3 reads TGTGCCAGCAGCCCACTTCGGGACACTGAAGCTTTCTTT.

This chain links TRBV11-3 with TRBJ2-2; D is perhaps TRBD1 or TRBD2 (6 bases each). Germline CDR1 and CDR2: SGHNT and YENEEA. V shed 2 bases and J shed 5 bases, with 15 bases lying between them. CDR3 size: 16 residues. The CDR3 loop reads CASSLLRGERTGELFF. CDR3 sequence (DNA): TGTGCCAGCAGCTTATTGAGGGGGGAAAGAACCGGGGAGCTGTTTTTT. Full variable domain (missing parts from reference TRBV11-3 and TRBJ2-2): EAGVVQSPRYKIIEKKQPVAFWCNPISGHNTLYWYLQNLGQGPELLIRYENEEAVDDSQLPKDRFSAERLKGVDSTLKIQPAELGDSAVYLCASSLLRGERTGELFFGEGSRLTVL.

The sample holds a few counts of this clone. Relative to the germline gene, one junction end is altered; a read error may explain this. This chain connects TRBV15 to TRBJ1-4; 10 nucleotides match TRBD1. Germline values: CDR1 LNHNV, CDR2 YYDKDF (reference sequence). The CDR3 runs to 13 residues. The CDR3 region is CATSRDETGGPHF. The DNA for the CDR3 is TGTGCCACCAGCAGAGATGAGACAGGGGGCCCCCATTTT.

The chain recombines TRBV7-2 with TRBJ2-3, with 8 bases aligning to TRBD2. The CDR3 has 17 amino acids. The germline CDR1 and CDR2 sequences are SGHTA and FQGNSA. The V gene end was trimmed by 0 bases and the J gene end by 3 bases; junction bases not matched to a gene: 8. CDR3 coding DNA: TGTGCCAGCAGCTTAGCGGTGGACGGGGGGGCGACAGATACGCAGTATTTT. Its translation: CASSLAVDGGATDTQYF.

This clone was counted once. Germline is not matched at one junction end, which may reflect a read error. The V gene is TRBV30, the J gene TRBJ1-4, with 7 bases that match TRBD1. Germline CDR1 and CDR2: GTSNPN and SVGIG (reference sequence). The CDR3 has 11 residues. The DNA for the CDR3 is TGTGCCTGGTTTGGCGGGACAGTAGTACATTTT. This encodes CAWFGGTVVHF.

This chain joins TRBV13 and TRBJ1-5, with D uncertain. Germline values: CDR1 PRHDT, CDR2 FYEKMQ (reference sequence). The CDR3 is 15 amino acids. Trimming removed 3 bases from V and 4 bases from J, with 13 bases in between. The CDR3 sequence: CASSFSGRANQPQHF. The CDR3 bases are TGTGCCAGCAGCTTCTCCGGACGGGCAAATCAGCCCCAGCATTTT.

This chain connects TRBV6-6 to TRBJ1-2, with TRBD1 matching 8 bases. Trimming removed 5 bases from V and 8 bases from J; junction bases left unmatched: 7. In germline, CDR1 is MNHNY, CDR2 SVGAGI (reference sequence). The CDR3 totals 13 residues. CDR3: CASSTQGVRGYTF. The CDR3 DNA reads TGTGCCAGCAGTACACAGGGGGTAAGGGGCTACACCTTC.

The chain uses TRBV24-1 and TRBJ2-2, with 9 bases matching TRBD1. Trimming removed 1 base from V and 2 bases from J; junction bases left unmatched: 10. The V gene's germline CDR1 is KGHDR and CDR2 SFDVKD. The CDR3 has 19 amino acids. CDR3 amino acids: CATSDFGTGLALNTGELFF. DNA of the CDR3: TGTGCCACCAGTGATTTTGGGACAGGGTTGGCCTTAAACACCGGGGAGCTGTTTTTT.

The chain combines TRBV6-2 or TRBV6-3 with TRBJ1-1; D gene ambiguous. Germline loops: CDR1 MNHEY, CDR2 SVGEGT. The ends were cut back, 1 base at V and 1 base at J, with 10 bases in the middle. This CDR3 is built from 15 residues. The CDR3 reads CASSYFQDTNTEAFF. The CDR3 DNA is TGTGCCAGCAGTTACTTCCAAGACACGAACACTGAAGCTTTCTTT.

The chain combines TRBV6-5 with TRBJ2-7; D possibly matches TRBD1 or TRBD2 (5 bases each). V gave up 4 bases and J gave up 3 bases, with 16 bases separating them. Germline CDR1 is MNHEY and CDR2 is SVGAGI. The CDR3 has 15 residues. In nucleotides, the CDR3 is TGTGCCAGCAGTTCATTCTGGGACCCAGACTACGAGCAGTACTTC. It encodes CASSSFWDPDYEQYF.

The V call is TRBV18, the J call TRBJ2-1; D may be TRBD1 or TRBD2 (5 bases each). The V and J ends lost 6 bases and 9 bases respectively, with 12 bases between them. This CDR3 spans 12 amino acids. Germline V gene lookup returns CDR1 KGHSH and CDR2 LQKENI. CDR3 region: CASSRDLGEQFF. In DNA form, the CDR3 reads TGTGCCAGCTCCCGGGACCTCGGTGAGCAGTTCTTC.

V gene TRBV2 combines with J gene TRBJ2-5; TRBD2 might be the D (5 bases). The germline V gene has CDR1 SNHLY and CDR2 FYNNEI. This CDR3 is built from 14 residues. V lost 7 bases to trimming and J lost 5 bases, with 17 bases between them. CDR3 nucleotide sequence: TGTGCCAGCACACCGAGGACTTTCGAGGAGACCCAGTACTTC. Its protein product is CASTPRTFEETQYF.

The rearrangement uses TRBV18 and TRBJ2-7; D is possibly TRBD1 or TRBD2 (5 bases each). CDR1 and CDR2 from the germline V gene are KGHSH and LQKENI. V was pared by 3 bases and J by 2 bases, with 8 bases between. The CDR3 spans 13 residues. CDR3 protein: CASSPGEPYEQYF. CDR3 DNA sequence: TGTGCCAGCTCACCGGGGGAGCCCTACGAGCAGTACTTC.

The chain joins TRBV10-2 to TRBJ2-1; D is undetermined. Per the germline V gene, CDR1 is WSHSY and CDR2 is SAAADI. The CDR3 covers 12 residues. Trimming pared 5 bases from V and 7 bases from J, leaving 9 bases between. The CDR3: CASSPSRNEQFF. In DNA, the CDR3 is TGCGCCAGCAGTCCGTCGAGGAATGAGCAGTTCTTC.

The rearrangement links TRBV29-1 to TRBJ1-5; D unresolved. Trimming stripped 4 bases from V and 1 base from J, with 11 bases between. There are 14 residues in the CDR3. The germline gives CDR1 SQVTM, CDR2 ANQGSEA. This CDR3 reads CSVATGLSNQPQHF. The DNA for the CDR3 is TGCAGCGTTGCCACCGGACTGAGCAATCAGCCCCAGCATTTT.

The V call is TRBV24-1, the J call TRBJ2-4, with 7 bases that match TRBD2. The CDR3 runs 15 residues. Germline trimming cut 4 bases from V and 0 bases from J; bases unmatched to any gene: 2. CDR1 is KGHDR and CDR2 is SFDVKD in the germline V gene. The CDR3 sequence is CATSDPSGAKNIQYF. Here the CDR3 DNA reads TGTGCCACCAGTGACCCTAGCGGAGCCAAAAACATTCAGTACTTC.

V usage is TRBV28 and J usage is TRBJ2-7; no clear D gene. Trimming took 3 bases from V and 3 from J, leaving 12 bases between them. The CDR3 spans 14 residues. Germline loops: CDR1 MDHEN, CDR2 SYDVKM. The CDR3 nucleotides are TGTGCCAGCAGTTTTAGGGTTTTGAGCTACGAGCAGTACTTC. Translating it yields CASSFRVLSYEQYF.

The DNA of the CDR3 is TGTGCCAGCTCACTGGGGACAGGGCGACCGCTTAATTCACCCCTCCACTTT. Amino acids: CASSLGTGRPLNSPLHF. This sequence joins TRBV18 and TRBJ1-6, with 9 bases aligning to TRBD1. Germline CDR1 is KGHSH and CDR2 is LQKENI. V lost 4 bases and J lost 6; bases outside the gene matches: 10. This CDR3 contains 17 residues.

The V gene is TRBV13, the J gene TRBJ2-4; maybe TRBD2 (7 bases). Germline-derived CDR1 and CDR2 are PRHDT and FYEKMQ (reference sequence). The V end was cut by 5 bases, the J end by 7 bases, with 21 bases between. There are 16 residues in the CDR3. The CDR3 here is CASSPWMGGAENIQYF. CDR3 sequence (DNA): TGTGCCAGCAGCCCATGGATGGGGGGGGCCGAGAACATTCAGTACTTC.

The J gene is TRBJ1-4, the V gene TRBV5-1; D remains unclear. This CDR3 comprises 14 residues. V lost 0 bases, J lost 0 bases, and 3 bases lay in between. The germline CDR1 and CDR2 sequences are SGHRS and YFSETQ. DNA for the CDR3: TGCGCCAGCAGCTTGGTAGCAACTAATGAAAAACTGTTTTTT. Amino acids: CASSLVATNEKLFF.

In this sample, this clone is medium-sized. This sequence joins TRBV5-1 and TRBJ1-1, with D perhaps matching TRBD1 (5 bases). CDR1 and CDR2 (germline): SGHRS, YFSETQ. The CDR3 is 15 amino acids. V was clipped by 5 bases and J by 2 bases, with 16 bases between them. CDR3 DNA: TGCGCCAGCAGACCTGCGGGGGTGTCAAACACTGAAGCTTTCTTT. The encoded protein is CASRPAGVSNTEAFF. The whole variable domain, filled in from reference TRBV5-1 and TRBJ1-1, reads KAGVTQTPRYLIKTRGQQVTLSCSPISGHRSVSWYQQTPGQGLQFLFEYFSETQRNKGNFPGRFSGRQFSNSRSEMNVSTLELGDSALYLCASRPAGVSNTEAFFGQGTRLTVV.

This CDR3 is CASSPGSLGNIQYF. The CDR3 region has the DNA TGTGCCAGCAGCCCGGGGTCCCTGGGGAACATTCAGTACTTC. The chain couples TRBV5-6 to TRBJ2-4; D perhaps matches TRBD2 (5 bases). Trimming pared 4 bases from V and 7 bases from J, leaving 15 bases between. CDR3 length equals 14 residues. From germline, CDR1 is SGHDT and CDR2 YYEEEE.

The chain links TRBV5-1 to TRBJ2-5, with D hard to call. CDR3 length: 16 amino acids. In germline, CDR1 is SGHRS, CDR2 YFSETQ. Trimming left V 1 base short and J 5 bases short, with 18 bases between. The CDR3 region is CASSLSLGPTPETQYF. CDR3 in DNA: TGCGCCAGCAGCTTGTCTCTAGGCCCAACGCCGGAGACCCAGTACTTC.

This chain links TRBV13 with TRBJ2-7; 10 nucleotides agree with TRBD2. The CDR3 runs 15 residues. V shed 5 bases, J shed 2 bases, and the junction held 6 bases outside the gene matches. Germline CDR1 PRHDT, CDR2 FYEKMQ (reference sequence). The CDR3 bases are TGTGCCAGCAGCCCCAGTAGCGGGAGGCCCTACGAGCAGTACTTC. Its translation is CASSPSSGRPYEQYF.

V and J are TRBV9 and TRBJ2-3; D ambiguous. The CDR3 is 14 amino acids. Germline V gene lookup returns CDR1 SGDLS and CDR2 YYNGEE. V shed 3 bases and J shed 3 bases, with 11 bases lying between them. CDR3 sequence reads: CASSGEGWTDTQYF. For the CDR3, the DNA is TGTGCCAGCAGCGGGGAAGGTTGGACAGATACGCAGTATTTT.

This rearrangement joins TRBV7-3 to TRBJ2-1; TRBD2 matches at 14 bases. The germline gives CDR1 SGHTA, CDR2 FQGTGA. V trimming: 1 base; J trimming: 10 bases; junction bases outside the gene matches: 3. The CDR3 runs 15 residues. The CDR3 DNA sequence: TGTGCCAGCAGCTTAATGGGACTAGCGGGGGTCGAGCAGTTCTTC. This sequence encodes CASSLMGLAGVEQFF.

The sample holds a few counts of this clone. The chain employs TRBV30 and TRBJ1-5; 8 bases map to TRBD1. Looked up from germline, CDR1 is GTSNPN and CDR2 is SVGIG (reference sequence). The CDR3 has 13 amino acids. J was trimmed by 5 bases and V by 3 bases; bases with no gene match: 3. The CDR3 region is CAWSEDRDQPQHF. The CDR3 coding sequence is TGTGCCTGGAGCGAGGACAGGGATCAGCCCCAGCATTTT.